The rows below give T cell receptor beta chains drawn from one sample of a study of cytomegalovirus exposure and HLA in healthy donors. Generated by immunoSEQ multiplex PCR, the TCRdb table keeps only in-frame clones and is missing some. The table has about 130,000 clones, more than 15% seen once; the top ten hold approximately 2.6%. What was sequenced was PBMCs. These TCRs come from a female donor in good health and CMV-seropositive. Each CDR3 is given without its conserved first and last residue. Each record gives: V gene, J gene, clone size, CDR3 protein. Part of the rows lack a size; the others show once, few, many or a class for expanded clones.

v_call: TRBV5-6; j_call: TRBJ1-1; clone_size: few; cdr3_aa: ASSLDPGWNTEAF
v_call: TRBV9; j_call: TRBJ1-5; clone_size: few; cdr3_aa: ASSAGTDPNSNQPQH
v_call: TRBV4-1; j_call: TRBJ2-7; clone_size: few; cdr3_aa: ASSHPRGEQY
v_call: TRBV2; j_call: TRBJ2-5; clone_size: few; cdr3_aa: ASMAGAEETQY
v_call: TRBV27; j_call: TRBJ2-1; clone_size: -; cdr3_aa: ASSLSPSAMNEQF
v_call: TRBV30; j_call: TRBJ1-4; clone_size: -; cdr3_aa: AWSVRTVGEKLF
v_call: TRBV28; j_call: TRBJ2-7; clone_size: -; cdr3_aa: ATTQGKFGGYEQY
v_call: TRBV29-1; j_call: TRBJ2-7; clone_size: few; cdr3_aa: SAETGLDEQY
v_call: TRBV5-6; j_call: TRBJ1-4; clone_size: few; cdr3_aa: ASSLLRGGTNEKLF
v_call: TRBV19; j_call: TRBJ1-2; clone_size: -; cdr3_aa: ASSISRTAAGTGDYGYT
v_call: TRBV10-1; j_call: TRBJ2-7; clone_size: few; cdr3_aa: ASSEAGQTYEQY
v_call: TRBV7-9; j_call: TRBJ1-4; clone_size: -; cdr3_aa: ASSSVVREGEKLF
v_call: TRBV5-1; j_call: TRBJ1-5; clone_size: few; cdr3_aa: ASSLGGGYGKQPQH
v_call: TRBV2; j_call: TRBJ1-1; clone_size: few; cdr3_aa: ASSPRGNAEAF
v_call: TRBV7-7; j_call: TRBJ2-5; clone_size: -; cdr3_aa: ASSLGYRETQY
v_call: TRBV9; j_call: TRBJ1-4; clone_size: -; cdr3_aa: ASSLLTGGAGEKLF
v_call: TRBV4-2; j_call: TRBJ2-3; clone_size: -; cdr3_aa: ASSQGVAGETPTDTQY
v_call: TRBV11-2; j_call: TRBJ2-7; clone_size: -; cdr3_aa: ASSLRTGEGGYEQY
v_call: TRBV13; j_call: TRBJ2-2; clone_size: -; cdr3_aa: ASSPRTGTANTGELF
v_call: TRBV27; j_call: TRBJ2-7; clone_size: few; cdr3_aa: ASSFSSGIYEQY
v_call: TRBV4-3; j_call: TRBJ2-7; clone_size: -; cdr3_aa: ASSQTATSFGTKTYEQY
v_call: TRBV30; j_call: TRBJ1-1; clone_size: few; cdr3_aa: AWSTQGNTEAF
v_call: TRBV6-1; j_call: TRBJ1-3; clone_size: -; cdr3_aa: ASSEQGYGNTIY
v_call: TRBV5-4; j_call: TRBJ2-1; clone_size: -; cdr3_aa: ASSAISSYNEQF
v_call: TRBV6-4; j_call: TRBJ2-1; clone_size: few; cdr3_aa: ASSLRAEGEQF
v_call: TRBV7-2; j_call: TRBJ1-5; clone_size: few; cdr3_aa: ASSIGQGAPEVPQH
v_call: TRBV4-1; j_call: TRBJ1-3; clone_size: -; cdr3_aa: ASSQEDIGTVSGNTIY
v_call: TRBV28; j_call: TRBJ2-3; clone_size: -; cdr3_aa: ASRGLAGGGYTQY